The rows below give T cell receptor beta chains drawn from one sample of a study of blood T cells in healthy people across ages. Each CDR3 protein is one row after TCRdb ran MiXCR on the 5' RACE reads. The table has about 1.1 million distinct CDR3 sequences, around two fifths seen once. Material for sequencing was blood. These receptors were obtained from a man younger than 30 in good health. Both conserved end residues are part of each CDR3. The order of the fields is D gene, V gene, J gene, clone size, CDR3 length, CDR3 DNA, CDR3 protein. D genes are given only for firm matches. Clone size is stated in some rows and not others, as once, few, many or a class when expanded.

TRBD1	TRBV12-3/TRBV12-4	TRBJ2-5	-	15	TGTGCCAGCAGTTTTTCAGGACAGGGAGGAGAGACCCAGTACTTC	CASSFSGQGGETQYF
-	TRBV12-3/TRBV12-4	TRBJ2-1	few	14	TGTGCCAGCAGTTCTCTAGCGACCTACAATGAGCAGTTCTTC	CASSSLATYNEQFF
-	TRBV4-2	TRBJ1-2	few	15	TGTGCCAGCAGCCAAGAAAGGTTTTCTCGATATGGCTACACCTTC	CASSQERFSRYGYTF
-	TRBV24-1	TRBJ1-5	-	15	TGTGCCACCAGTGACGCAACAGGGAGCAATCAGCCCCAGCATTTT	CATSDATGSNQPQHF
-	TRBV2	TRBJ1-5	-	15	TGTGCCAGCAGTGAAGTGGGGGGAGAACGACAGCCCCAGCATTTT	CASSEVGGERQPQHF
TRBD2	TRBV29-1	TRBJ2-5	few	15	TGCAGCGTTGAAGCCCAAGCGGGAGGACGTGAGACCCAGTACTTC	CSVEAQAGGRETQYF
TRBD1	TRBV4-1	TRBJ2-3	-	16	TGCGCCAGCAGCCGAGGACAGGGGGCGAGGACAGATACGCAGTATTTT	CASSRGQGARTDTQYF
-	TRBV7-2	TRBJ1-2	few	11	TGTGCCAGCACCCCGGACTATGGCTACACCTTC	CASTPDYGYTF
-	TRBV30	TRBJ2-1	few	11	TGTGCCTGGACTTTCCACAATGAGCAGTTCTTC	CAWTFHNEQFF
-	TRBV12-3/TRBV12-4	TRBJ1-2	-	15	TGTGCCAGCAGTCAGACCGGAATGGGGAACTATGGCTACACCTTC	CASSQTGMGNYGYTF
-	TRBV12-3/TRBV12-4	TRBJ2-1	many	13	TGTGCCAGCAGTTTAGTTCAGAACAATGAGCAGTTCTTC	CASSLVQNNEQFF
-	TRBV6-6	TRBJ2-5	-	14	TGTGCCATCGCAATAGGGGCTACTCAGGAGACCCAGTACTTC	CAIAIGATQETQYF
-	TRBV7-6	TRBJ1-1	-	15	TGTGCCAGCAGCTTAGGACAGATACAGAACACTGAAGCTTTCTTT	CASSLGQIQNTEAFF